This T cell receptor (beta chain) was obtained from a study of blood T cell repertoires in COVID-19. Whole-study context: Samples came from the United States, Italy and Spain, spanning acute and convalescent COVID-19.

In the original analysis: By means of reference gene primer amplification, nucleated cell counts were estimated. Sequencing used immunoSEQ multiplex PCR; TCRdb keeps in-frame clones, though not all of them. V, J and clone size reflect that table, while D and trimming were determined from the DNA. The table records 240,000 or so clones, approximately 90% of them present only once. The CDR3 has 11 residues. Trimming shortened V by 0 bases and J by 6 bases, and 3 bases separated the two germline ends. CDR1 is DFQATT, CDR2 SNEGSKA, per germline (reference sequence). The clonotype was recovered from a woman in her forties who had recovered from COVID-19. Source material: peripheral blood. The genes are TRBV20-1 and TRBJ2-1; D gene uncertain. CDR3 loop: CSARDLNEQFF. In nucleotides, the CDR3 is TGCAGTGCTAGAGACCTCAATGAGCAGTTCTTC.